The clone carrying this T cell receptor beta chain was counted at least ten times. Its antigen is undetermined. The junction and the germline gene differ at one end; a read error may be behind it. This sample is part of a study of radiation and T cells in renal cell carcinoma. Study-wide results and caveats: From baseline, blood top tumor clonotypes peaked at 2 weeks post-radiation. Without pretreatment biopsies, baseline tumor clonotype presence was undetermined.

CDR1 and CDR2 from the germline V gene are SSHAT and FNYEAQ (reference sequence). The CDR3 sequence is 13 residues long. Clones were sequenced by immunoSEQ multiplex PCR, and TCRdb holds only the in-frame ones, with some missing. The sample includes 150,000 or so clones, roughly 84% seen only once; the top ten take more than 10%. Time point noted: baseline pretreatment blood. Treatment reported: 15 Gy SBRT to primary tumor, nephrectomy 4 weeks later. Blood was sampled at baseline, 2 weeks and 4 weeks after SBRT. Clear cell pathology was present in this patient's renal cell carcinoma. The sequence derives from a woman aged 45-60 years with renal cell carcinoma. This chain connects TRBV7-7 to TRBJ2-2; D possibly matches TRBD1 or TRBD2 (5 bases each). Sequencing used blood, obtained from a patient whose treatment included radiotherapy and nephrectomy. In DNA form, the CDR3 reads TGTGCTAGCAGCCCGACCGGGACCCAGGAGCTGTTTTTT. Its translation is CASSPTGTQELFF.